This TCR beta chain was recovered during a study of cytomegalovirus exposure and HLA in healthy donors. Findings and limits, study-wide: Three chains linked to CMV were shown in vitro to be specific for CMV antigens. Reports described diagnosis of cytomegalovirus status by the classifier as highly specific and sensitive.

Note on this clone: Its antigen is undetermined.

Donors came from a validation cohort of over a hundred subjects, distinct from the first 666-subject cohort. TCRdb keeps only in-frame clones here, not all; method: immunoSEQ multiplex PCR. The sample lists 98,000 or so clones; nearly 97% were seen once. Germline trimming cut 4 bases from V and 6 bases from J; bases unmatched to any gene: 10. The CDR3 runs to 15 residues. Germline V CDR1 and CDR2: SGHVS, FNYEAQ. The TCR comes from a woman between 18 and 29 years old in good health and CMV-seronegative. The chain couples TRBV7-6 to TRBJ2-3, with 7 bases fitting TRBD2. Source material: PBMCs. The CDR3 DNA reads TGTGCCAGCAGCTCTACGAGCGGGGTCAGGGATACGCAGTATTTT. This translates into CASSSTSGVRDTQYF.